A single T cell receptor (beta chain) is shown here with its context. The protocol was immunoSEQ multiplex PCR, while the TCRdb copy is restricted to in-frame clones and leaves out a portion. Of 50,000 or so clones detected, roughly 87% appear once; the ten largest clones hold less than 4%. This specimen belongs to a study of control samples from healthy donors and cancer patients. J was trimmed by 6 bases and V by 3 bases; bases with no gene match: 8. CDR3 length: 15 residues. Germline lookup yields CDR1 MNHEY and CDR2 SMNVEV (reference sequence). This chain connects TRBV27 to TRBJ2-1, with 7 bases that match TRBD1. This TCR was recovered from a man aged 45-60 years in good health. Sequenced sample: blood. This chain's CDR3 is CASSFIGQVFNEQFF. CDR3 DNA: TGTGCCAGCAGTTTTATAGGACAGGTATTCAATGAGCAGTTCTTC.